The sequence of this TCR beta chain was determined in a study of cytomegalovirus exposure and HLA in healthy donors. Across the study: HLA-typed donors were the source of tens of millions of unique TCRs held in an early data release.

The V gene's germline CDR1 is SGDLS and CDR2 YYNGEE. This CDR3 contains 16 residues. J gave up 3 bases and V 0 bases, and 5 bases lay outside the gene matches. Whole-study results and caveats: Excluded: some indistinguishable V segments such as TRBV6-2 and TRBV6-3. CMV antigen specificity of a few CMV-associated chains was confirmed in vitro. Listed as cytomegalovirus-associated were more than 150 TCR beta chains.

About this clone: Antigen: not known.

PCR employed 60 Vbeta and 13 Jbeta primers. Profiled with immunoSEQ multiplex PCR; TCRdb holds only in-frame clones, not every one. The table lists roughly 120,000 clones, around 78% of them singletons, with 2.5% to 3.5% in the top ten. Sequencing used PBMCs. V gene TRBV9 combines with J gene TRBJ2-1; TRBD2 agrees at 8 bases. The receptor's source is a woman younger than 45 in good health and CMV-seropositive. The CDR3 is CASSVGGGLHYNEQFF. CDR3 DNA sequence: TGTGCCAGCAGCGTAGGCGGGGGGCTCCACTACAATGAGCAGTTCTTC.